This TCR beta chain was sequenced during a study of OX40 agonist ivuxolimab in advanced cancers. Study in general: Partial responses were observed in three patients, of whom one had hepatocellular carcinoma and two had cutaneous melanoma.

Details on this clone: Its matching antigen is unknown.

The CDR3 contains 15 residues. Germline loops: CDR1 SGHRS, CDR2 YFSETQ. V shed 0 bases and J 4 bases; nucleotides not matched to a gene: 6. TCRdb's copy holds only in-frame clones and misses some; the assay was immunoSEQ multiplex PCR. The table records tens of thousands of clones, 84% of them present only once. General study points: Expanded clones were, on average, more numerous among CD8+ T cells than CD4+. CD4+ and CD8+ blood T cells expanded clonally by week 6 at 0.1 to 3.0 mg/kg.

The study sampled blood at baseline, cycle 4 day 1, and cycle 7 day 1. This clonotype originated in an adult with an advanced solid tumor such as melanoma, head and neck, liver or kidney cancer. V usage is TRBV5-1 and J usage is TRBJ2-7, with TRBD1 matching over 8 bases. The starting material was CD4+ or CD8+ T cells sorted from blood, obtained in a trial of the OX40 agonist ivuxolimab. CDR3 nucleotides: TGCGCCAGCAGCTTGGGGGGGACAGGTCATTACGAGCAGTACTTC. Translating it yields CASSLGGTGHYEQYF.